Each of the 7 T cell receptor beta chains below was sequenced from the same sample in a study of vaccination and CD4 T cells after COVID-19. Treatment given: 10-day PBMC culture with coronavirus spike peptide pools or control peptides (ViraFEST assay). Sequencing of the DNA from cultured CD4+ T cells was carried out with the Oncomine TCR Beta short-read assay. TCRdb independently ran MiXCR on the PCR reads; one entry per CDR3 protein. Of some 25,000 distinct CDR3 sequences listed, approximately 44% are singletons. Their target antigens are unknown. Sequenced material: CD4+ T cells from blood, cultured in vitro. The receptors derive from a human donor who had recovered from COVID-19.

In its sample, this clonotype was seen a few times. V is TRBV20-1 and J is TRBJ2-1; TRBD2 might be the D (5 bases). Per the germline V gene, CDR1 is DFQATT and CDR2 is SNEGSKA (reference sequence). The germline V and J ends were trimmed by 2 bases and 3 bases, with 11 bases remaining between them. The length of the CDR3 is 14 residues. The CDR3 nucleotides read TGCAGTGCTAGAAAGGCTAGCTACTACAATGAGCAGTTCTTC. Protein product: CSARKASYYNEQFF.

A note on this clonotype: Given a much more abundant clone one base away, this may be a read error. The rearrangement links TRBV7-8 to TRBJ1-5, with D maybe TRBD1 (5 bases). Trimming took off 7 bases at V and 0 bases at J, with 7 bases between the two ends. The CDR3 totals 13 residues. Germline CDR1 reads SGHVS; CDR2 reads FQNEAQ. The DNA for the CDR3 is TGTGCCAGCAAGAGGGGTAGCAATCAGCCCCAGCATTTT. Encoded protein: CASKRGSNQPQHF.

V usage is TRBV11-3 and J usage is TRBJ2-7; no clear D gene. Trimming removed 5 bases from V and 0 bases from J, with 2 bases in between. The CDR3 runs 11 residues. Germline-derived CDR1 and CDR2 are SGHNT and YENEEA. The DNA for the CDR3 is TGTGCCAGCAGCGCCTCCTACGAGCAGTACTTC. Its translation is CASSASYEQYF.

The gene calls are TRBV28 and TRBJ1-2; a possible D gene is TRBD1 (5 bases). Per germline, CDR1 MDHEN and CDR2 SYDVKM. The CDR3 is 16 amino acids. The V end was cut by 10 bases, the J end by 3 bases, with 24 bases between. The CDR3 nucleotides are TGTGCCACCCCCGACAGCCGATCTGGAGGGGACTATGGCTACACCTTC. Protein sequence: CATPDSRSGGDYGYTF.

The rearrangement uses TRBV20-1 and TRBJ2-3; D is perhaps TRBD1 or TRBD2 (5 bases each). Germline CDR1 and CDR2: DFQATT and SNEGSKA (reference sequence). CDR3 size: 15 residues. The germline V and J ends were trimmed by 3 bases and 6 bases, with 19 bases remaining between them. The CDR3 coding sequence is TGCAGTGCTAGTTCGCAGAGGGACCCTGGGGATACGCAGTATTTT. The encoded protein is CSASSQRDPGDTQYF.

This clonotype was counted between two and nine times. The V call is TRBV5-1, the J call TRBJ1-2, with D uncertain. Germline CDR1 reads SGHRS; CDR2 reads YFSETQ. V lost 2 bases to trimming and J lost 8 bases, with 13 bases between them. CDR3 length: 13 residues. CDR3 sequence reads: CASSLEQPGGYTF. The CDR3 DNA sequence: TGCGCCAGCAGCTTAGAACAGCCGGGCGGCTACACCTTC. Drawing the rest from reference TRBV5-1 and TRBJ1-2, the complete variable domain is KAGVTQTPRYLIKTRGQQVTLSCSPISGHRSVSWYQQTPGQGLQFLFEYFSETQRNKGNFPGRFSGRQFSNSRSEMNVSTLELGDSALYLCASSLEQPGGYTFGSGTRLTVV.

The sample holds a few counts of this clonotype. The chain has TRBV6-1 and TRBJ1-1, with D possibly matching TRBD1 (6 bases). From germline, CDR1 is MNHNS and CDR2 SASEGT. The V gene lost 4 bases and the J gene lost 5 bases, with 17 bases spanning the gap. The CDR3 is made up of 15 amino acids. The CDR3 region has the DNA TGTGCCAGCAGTGTTCTAGGGGGGGGACAAACTGAAGCTTTCTTT. It encodes CASSVLGGGQTEAFF.